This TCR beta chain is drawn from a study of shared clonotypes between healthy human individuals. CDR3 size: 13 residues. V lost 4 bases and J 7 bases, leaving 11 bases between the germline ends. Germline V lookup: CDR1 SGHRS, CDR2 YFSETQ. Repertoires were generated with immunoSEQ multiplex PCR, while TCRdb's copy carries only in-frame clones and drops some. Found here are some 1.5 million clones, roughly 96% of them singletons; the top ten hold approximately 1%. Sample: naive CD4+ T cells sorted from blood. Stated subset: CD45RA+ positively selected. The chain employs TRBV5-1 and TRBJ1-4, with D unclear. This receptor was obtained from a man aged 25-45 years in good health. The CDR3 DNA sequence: TGCGCCAGCAGCAAAGGACCCGGTGAAAAACTGTTTTTT. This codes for CASSKGPGEKLFF. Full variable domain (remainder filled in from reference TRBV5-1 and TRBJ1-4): KAGVTQTPRYLIKTRGQQVTLSCSPISGHRSVSWYQQTPGQGLQFLFEYFSETQRNKGNFPGRFSGRQFSNSRSEMNVSTLELGDSALYLCASSKGPGEKLFFGSGTQLSVL.